Listed here are 7 T cell receptor beta chains from one sample, sequenced in a study of T cell responses to AZD1222 COVID-19 vaccine. Assay used: immunoSEQ multiplex PCR; TCRdb lists only in-frame clones, some missing. The sample has over 85,000 clones, about 92% seen once. This specimen consisted of peripheral blood, obtained 28 days after the second AZD1222 dose. The receptors originated from an adult who received the AZD1222 COVID-19 vaccine.

The V gene is TRBV2, the J gene TRBJ1-4, with D maybe TRBD1 (5 bases). CDR3 length: 14 residues. V gave up 3 bases and J gave up 8 bases, with 13 bases separating them. The germline V gene encodes CDR1 SNHLY and CDR2 FYNNEI. CDR3 nucleotide sequence: TGTGCCAGCAGTGACGAAGGGGTGCTAGAAAAACTGTTTTTT. Residues: CASSDEGVLEKLFF.

This chain joins TRBV14 and TRBJ1-6, with D unresolved. V lost 6 bases to trimming and J lost 6 bases, with 15 bases between them. This CDR3 has 15 residues. Germline V CDR1 and CDR2: SGHDN, FVKESK. The CDR3 region has the DNA TGTGCCAGCAGGGAGACACGAGGTGTTAATTCACCCCTCCACTTT. Protein: CASRETRGVNSPLHF.

This clone showed up just a few times. The chain is built from TRBV11-3 and TRBJ1-1, with no clear D. Germline loops: CDR1 SGHNT, CDR2 YENEEA. V was trimmed by 5 bases and J by 1 base, leaving 8 bases between them. The CDR3 consists of 13 residues. The CDR3 is CASSMMGNTEAFF. CDR3 nucleotides: TGTGCCAGCAGCATGATGGGGAACACTGAAGCTTTCTTT.

In nucleotides, the CDR3 is TGTGCCAGCAGCCTGACAGGGTTTCTATACAATGAGCAGTTCTTC. Protein: CASSLTGFLYNEQFF. V is TRBV5-5 and J is TRBJ2-1; 7 bases are a match to TRBD1. Germline CDR1 SGHKS, CDR2 YYEKEE (reference sequence). The CDR3 is 15 amino acids. The V segment lost 4 bases and the J segment 4 bases; nucleotides outside the gene matches: 8.

The chain links TRBV18 to TRBJ2-3, with 9 bases identical to TRBD1. V lost 3 bases and J lost 4; bases outside the gene matches: 5. This CDR3 is 15 amino acids long. CDR1 is KGHSH and CDR2 is LQKENI in the germline V gene. This chain's CDR3 is CASSPGQGSADTQYF. The CDR3 nucleotides read TGTGCCAGCTCACCGGGACAGGGTAGCGCAGATACGCAGTATTTT.

The chain employs TRBV2 and TRBJ2-1; D remains unclear. V lost 6 bases to trimming and J lost 2 bases, with 17 bases between them. Per germline, CDR1 SNHLY and CDR2 FYNNEI. The CDR3 sequence is 16 residues long. CDR3 sequence (DNA): TGTGCCAGCAGGGAAAGTGGGATCCGGGCCTACAATGAGCAGTTCTTC. Translating gives CASRESGIRAYNEQFF.

This clone appeared once. The V gene is TRBV28, the J gene TRBJ1-1, with D hard to call. The CDR3 length is 12 residues. V lost 1 base and J lost 4, with 4 bases in between. Looked up from germline, CDR1 is MDHEN and CDR2 is SYDVKM. The CDR3 loop is CASSLSVTEAFF. CDR3 nucleotides: TGTGCCAGCAGTTTATCGGTCACTGAAGCTTTCTTT.